Each of the 14 T cell receptor beta chains below was sequenced from the same sample in a study of blood T cell repertoires in COVID-19. Libraries were prepared by immunoSEQ multiplex PCR; TCRdb keeps only in-frame clonotypes and omits some of them. The table lists 190,000 or so clones, 70% to 85% of them singletons. The material sequenced was peripheral blood. All receptors come from a human donor with acute or convalescent COVID-19. The donor label of this sample is uncertain.

Turning to this clone: Within the sample, other DNA sequences also encode this same CDR3. The V call is TRBV27, the J call TRBJ1-2, with 7 bases fitting TRBD1. The CDR3 spans 13 residues. Looked up from germline, CDR1 is MNHEY and CDR2 is SMNVEV (reference sequence). J lost 4 bases, V lost 4 bases, and 3 bases had no gene match. The CDR3 coding sequence is TGTGCCAGCAGTTCAAGACAGGGCTATGGCTACACCTTC. Its translation is CASSSRQGYGYTF.

The chain is built from TRBV7-9 and TRBJ2-4; the D gene is possibly TRBD2 (5 bases). V lost 4 bases, J lost 0 bases, and 7 bases lay in between. From germline, CDR1 is SEHNR and CDR2 FQNEAQ (reference sequence). CDR3 length: 14 residues. The CDR3 nucleotides are TGTGCCAGCAGCTGGGAGACAGCCAAAAACATTCAGTACTTC. Protein: CASSWETAKNIQYF.

The rearrangement uses TRBV2 and TRBJ1-1; D is ambiguous. Between the trimmed V and J ends, which lost 7 bases and 3 bases, there was a span of 12 bases. The CDR3 is made up of 13 amino acids. The germline gives CDR1 SNHLY, CDR2 FYNNEI. CDR3 nucleotide sequence: TGTGCCAGCACCCTCGGGGAGGACACTGAAGCTTTCTTT. Translated: CASTLGEDTEAFF. The variable domain in full, completed from reference TRBV2 and TRBJ1-1, reads EPEVTQTPSHQVTQMGQEVILRCVPISNHLYFYWYRQILGQKVEFLVSFYNNEISEKSEIFDDQFSVERPDGSNFTLKIRSTKLEDSAMYFCASTLGEDTEAFFGQGTRLTVV.

The rearrangement joins TRBV11-2 to TRBJ2-5, with 7 bases lining up with TRBD1. Per the germline V gene, CDR1 is SGHAT and CDR2 is FQNNGV. The CDR3 runs to 13 residues. After removal of 5 bases from V and 3 bases from J, the junction contained 3 bases not matched to a gene. CDR3 in DNA: TGTGCCAGCAGCCGAACAGGGGAAGAGACCCAGTACTTC. Protein sequence: CASSRTGEETQYF.

In this sample, this clone turned up a few times. The chain combines TRBV2 with TRBJ1-1; the match to TRBD1 covers 10 bases. Germline CDR1 and CDR2: SNHLY and FYNNEI. The CDR3 extends over 14 amino acids. Trimming removed 7 bases from V and 1 base from J; junction bases left unmatched: 3. The CDR3 here is CASTGQGENTEAFF. CDR3 nucleotide sequence: TGTGCCAGCACCGGACAGGGGGAGAACACTGAAGCTTTCTTT.

This clone was seen only once. V usage is TRBV7-9 and J usage is TRBJ2-1; 8 bases fit TRBD2. The junction had 15 bases not matched to a gene; V was cut back by 5 bases and J by 9 bases. The CDR3 runs 16 residues. Germline-derived CDR1 and CDR2 are SEHNR and FQNEAQ (reference sequence). Here the CDR3 DNA reads TGTGCCAGCAGCATAGTCACAGGGACTAGAGGGGGTGAGCAGTTCTTC. Its translation: CASSIVTGTRGGEQFF.

V usage is TRBV7-9 and J usage is TRBJ1-6, with D possibly matching TRBD1 (5 bases). With 3 bases removed from V and 7 bases from J, the gap between germline ends came to 22 bases. Germline assignment: CDR1 SEHNR and CDR2 FQNEAQ (reference sequence). This CDR3 is built from 18 residues. DNA of the CDR3: TGTGCCAGCAGCTTGGCCCGGGAGGGGCAGTCTGTAAATTCACCCCTCCACTTT. Amino acid sequence: CASSLAREGQSVNSPLHF.

The rearrangement links TRBV6-2 or TRBV6-3 to TRBJ2-1; TRBD2 matches 13 bases. In germline, CDR1 is MNHEY, CDR2 SVGEGT. The V and J ends lost 4 bases and 6 bases, in that order; junction bases with no gene match: 6. CDR3 length: 16 residues. DNA for the CDR3: TGTGCCAGCAGTTTAATCGGACTAGCGGGAGTCAATGAGCAGTTCTTC. It codes for CASSLIGLAGVNEQFF.

This chain connects TRBV14 to TRBJ2-1, with 8 nucleotides matching TRBD2. With 3 bases clipped from V and 0 bases from J, the junction kept 16 bases outside the gene matches. Germline V gene sequence: CDR1 SGHDN, CDR2 FVKESK. CDR3 length: 20 amino acids. This CDR3 is CASSHGTGTRNPSSYNEQFF. CDR3 bases: TGTGCCAGCAGCCACGGTACCGGGACTAGAAATCCGAGCTCCTACAATGAGCAGTTCTTC.

V and J are TRBV5-4 and TRBJ1-5, with TRBD1 matching over 8 bases. The CDR3 is made up of 20 amino acids. Per the germline V gene, CDR1 is SGHNT and CDR2 is YYREEE (reference sequence). V dropped 6 bases and J dropped 1; count of bases not matched to a gene: 21. In nucleotides, the CDR3 is TGTGCCAGCACTCACCTACCTTGGACAGGGAAGAATGGAAGCAATCAGCCCCAGCATTTT. It codes for CASTHLPWTGKNGSNQPQHF.

The V gene is TRBV5-1, the J gene TRBJ1-1; 11 bases are shared with TRBD1. Germline V gene lookup returns CDR1 SGHRS and CDR2 YFSETQ. The CDR3 totals 15 residues. J lost 4 bases, V lost 0 bases, and 2 bases had no gene match. DNA of the CDR3: TGCGCCAGCAGCTTGGCGGGACAGGGGGGCACTGAAGCTTTCTTT. Translating gives CASSLAGQGGTEAFF.

V gene TRBV28 combines with J gene TRBJ2-7, with D maybe TRBD1 (7 bases). Germline assignment: CDR1 MDHEN and CDR2 SYDVKM. V lost 6 bases to trimming and J lost 4 bases, with 19 bases between them. This CDR3 is built from 15 residues. The chain's CDR3 is CASRLRGAGVYEQYF. The CDR3 nucleotides are TGTGCCAGCAGACTCAGGGGGGCAGGGGTGTACGAGCAGTACTTC.

This clone was seen once. The rearrangement links TRBV9 to TRBJ2-2; tentatively, D is TRBD2 (6 bases). Between the trimmed V and J ends, which lost 4 bases and 6 bases, there was a span of 16 bases. CDR1 SGDLS and CDR2 YYNGEE come from the germline V gene. CDR3 length equals 15 residues. As DNA, the CDR3 is TGTGCCAGCAGCAAGTTTGACGGACTACCCGGGGAGCTGTTTTTT. Amino acid sequence: CASSKFDGLPGELFF.

This clone was seen ten or more times. The chain links TRBV28 to TRBJ2-2; D unclear. Between the trimmed V and J ends, which lost 3 bases and 6 bases, there was a span of 14 bases. CDR1 and CDR2 from the germline V gene are MDHEN and SYDVKM. CDR3 length equals 15 residues. As DNA, the CDR3 is TGTGCCAGCAGTTTGGTACGGGTCCGGGCCGGGGAGCTGTTTTTT. Protein sequence: CASSLVRVRAGELFF.